Each of the 32 T cell receptor beta chains below was sequenced from the same sample in a study of vaccination and CD4 T cells after COVID-19. Sequencing of the DNA from cultured CD4+ T cells was carried out with the Oncomine TCR Beta short-read assay. TCRdb re-called the PCR reads with MiXCR, one entry per CDR3 protein. Of roughly 22,000 distinct CDR3 sequences listed, roughly 33% are singletons. Treatment described: roughly 10-day PBMC culture with coronavirus spike peptide pools or control peptides (ViraFEST assay). These receptors' targets are unknown. Sequencing was performed on cultured CD4+ T cells from blood. The receptor set was obtained from a human donor with COVID-19.

The chain couples TRBV6-1 to TRBJ1-2; a possible D gene is TRBD1 (5 bases). V was cut by 5 bases and J by 0 bases, with 22 bases left in between. The CDR3 is 18 amino acids. Germline V gene lookup returns CDR1 MNHNS and CDR2 SASEGT. The CDR3 DNA reads TGTGCCAGCAGTCCCCGAGCTAAAACAGGTTCCCCTAACTATGGCTACACCTTC. This encodes CASSPRAKTGSPNYGYTF.

A few counts support this clonotype. This CDR3 reads CASSEWRDTEAFF. The CDR3 DNA reads TGTGCCAGCAGTGAATGGCGGGACACTGAAGCTTTCTTT. The J gene is TRBJ1-1, the V gene TRBV25-1; D remains ambiguous. This CDR3 has 13 amino acids. Germline loops: CDR1 MGHDK, CDR2 SYGVNS. Trimming removed 1 base from V and 3 bases from J, with 6 bases in between.

As regards this clonotype: A read error may produce the germline difference seen at one junction end. This chain links TRBV7-6 with TRBJ2-1; 11 nucleotides match TRBD2. Germline lookup yields CDR1 SGHVS and CDR2 FNYEAQ. The CDR3 runs 15 residues. The CDR3 spells CASSPTSGVLTEQFF. The CDR3, as DNA: TGTGCTAGCAGCCCGACTAGCGGGGTTTTGACTGAGCAGTTCTTC. Complete variable domain (other parts from reference TRBV7-6 and TRBJ2-1): GAGVSQSPRYKVTKRGQDVALRCDPISGHVSLYWYRQALGQGPEFLTYFNYEAQQDKSGLPNDRFSAERPEGSISTLTIQRTEQRDSAMYRCASSPTSGVLTEQFFGPGTRLTVL.

The chain recombines TRBV2 with TRBJ1-2, with D hard to call. V lost 6 bases and J lost 1, with 12 bases in between. The germline V gene encodes CDR1 SNHLY and CDR2 FYNNEI. This CDR3 comprises 14 residues. The CDR3 region has the DNA TGTGCCAGCAGCCCCTGGACCATTAACTATGGCTACACCTTC. It yields the protein CASSPWTINYGYTF. The full variable domain, completed using reference TRBV2 and TRBJ1-2, is EPEVTQTPSHQVTQMGQEVILRCVPISNHLYFYWYRQILGQKVEFLVSFYNNEISEKSEIFDDQFSVERPDGSNFTLKIRSTKLEDSAMYFCASSPWTINYGYTFGSGTRLTVV.

The chain joins TRBV20-1 to TRBJ2-5, with 9 nucleotides matching TRBD2. CDR3 length: 12 residues. The germline gives CDR1 DFQATT, CDR2 SNEGSKA (reference sequence). The CDR3 DNA is TGCAGAGTAGCGGGGGTAGGAGAGACCCAGTACTTC. Its translation: CRVAGVGETQYF.

The chain couples TRBV4-1 to TRBJ1-5; tentatively, D is TRBD1 (5 bases). Germline-derived CDR1 and CDR2 are MGHRA and YSYEKL. Trimming took off 0 bases at V and 1 base at J, with 10 bases between the two ends. The CDR3 spans 16 residues. The CDR3 region is CASSQDQGWSNQPQHF. The CDR3 coding sequence is TGCGCCAGCAGCCAAGATCAGGGCTGGAGCAATCAGCCCCAGCATTTT.

This clonotype was detected a few times. The gene calls are TRBV5-4 and TRBJ2-5, with 8 bases fitting TRBD2. V lost 3 bases to trimming and J lost 5 bases; unmatched junction nucleotides: 9. Germline V gives CDR1 SGHNT, CDR2 YYREEE (reference sequence). The CDR3 consists of 15 residues. Here the CDR3 DNA reads TGTGCCAGCAGCTCGCTCCCGACTAGCGCGGAGACCCAGTACTTC. Amino acids: CASSSLPTSAETQYF. The full variable domain, in which reference TRBV5-4 and TRBJ2-5 provide the parts outside the CDR3, is ETGVTQSPTHLIKTRGQQVTLRCSSQSGHNTVSWYQQALGQGPQFIFQYYREEENGRGNFPPRFSGLQFPNYSSELNVNALELDDSALYLCASSSLPTSAETQYFGPGTRLLVL.

The chain couples TRBV10-2 to TRBJ2-3, with 7 bases matching TRBD2. V was clipped by 11 bases and J by 4 bases; unmatched bases: 0. Germline-derived CDR1 and CDR2 are WSHSY and SAAADI. CDR3 size: 10 residues. CDR3 bases: TGCGCCGGGGGGGCAGATACGCAGTATTTT. As protein: CAGGADTQYF.

This sequence joins TRBV5-6 and TRBJ2-3; D not resolved. This CDR3 is 13 amino acids long. The ends were cut back, 3 bases at V and 4 bases at J, with 9 bases in the middle. Germline CDR1 reads SGHDT; CDR2 reads YYEEEE. The CDR3 region has the DNA TGTGCCAGCAGCTCTGGCCTGCCAGATACGCAGTATTTT. It codes for CASSSGLPDTQYF.

J is TRBJ2-7 and V is TRBV18; possibly TRBD2 for D (6 bases). Germline CDR1 is KGHSH and CDR2 is LQKENI. The V and J ends lost 3 bases and 0 bases respectively, with 12 bases between them. This CDR3 comprises 15 residues. The CDR3 protein is CASSPTEGNSYEQYF. The CDR3 DNA follows: TGTGCCAGCTCACCGACGGAGGGGAACTCCTACGAGCAGTACTTC.

This sequence joins TRBV20-1 and TRBJ2-7; TRBD1 agrees at 7 bases. Unmatched junction bases numbered 9, after V lost 4 bases and J lost 3 bases. Germline lookup yields CDR1 DFQATT and CDR2 SNEGSKA (reference sequence). The CDR3 runs to 14 residues. CDR3 region: CSATKMGQNYEQYF. The CDR3, as DNA: TGCAGTGCTACCAAAATGGGACAGAACTACGAGCAGTACTTC.

CDR3 nucleotides: TGTGCCAGCAGCGTAGGCGCTCACAATGAGCAGTTCTTC. As protein: CASSVGAHNEQFF. The gene calls are TRBV9 and TRBJ2-1; D is unresolved. This CDR3 comprises 13 residues. Germline V CDR1 and CDR2: SGDLS, YYNGEE. V lost 0 bases, J lost 5 bases, and 6 bases lay in between.

In its sample, this clonotype was seen a few times. The chain links TRBV20-1 to TRBJ1-5, with D perhaps matching TRBD1 (5 bases). Germline V gene sequence: CDR1 DFQATT, CDR2 SNEGSKA (reference sequence). V lost 1 base and J lost 3, with 16 bases in between. The length of the CDR3 is 16 residues. CDR3 in amino acids: CSARVGWGSYNQPQHF. The CDR3 bases are TGCAGTGCTAGAGTAGGATGGGGCTCATACAATCAGCCCCAGCATTTT.

This clonotype has just a few counts. This rearrangement joins TRBV6-1 to TRBJ1-5, with 7 bases lining up with TRBD1. The CDR3 is made up of 15 amino acids. Germline lookup yields CDR1 MNHNS and CDR2 SASEGT. Trimming removed 1 base from V and 2 bases from J; junction bases left unmatched: 2. DNA for the CDR3: TGTGCCAGCAGTGAAGGGGGGACAGGCAATCAGCCCCAGCATTTT. This sequence encodes CASSEGGTGNQPQHF.

This clonotype was observed a few times. The chain couples TRBV27 to TRBJ1-2, with D possibly TRBD1 on 6 matching bases. Germline CDR1 MNHEY, CDR2 SMNVEV (reference sequence). V shed 6 bases and J shed 4 bases, with 12 bases lying between them. The CDR3 extends over 13 amino acids. This CDR3 is CASRNRAGYGYTF. The CDR3 nucleotides read TGTGCCAGCAGAAACAGGGCCGGCTATGGCTACACCTTC.

This sequence joins TRBV24-1 and TRBJ2-4; either TRBD1 or TRBD2 may supply D (5 bases each). This CDR3 has 13 amino acids. Germline V gives CDR1 KGHDR, CDR2 SFDVKD. V was cut by 1 base and J by 6 bases, with 6 bases left in between. CDR3 DNA: TGTGCCACCAGTGATTTTGGGGGAAACATTCAGTACTTC. It codes for CATSDFGGNIQYF.

This clonotype was counted only a few times. This rearrangement joins TRBV2 to TRBJ1-3; 8 bases are shared with TRBD1. Per germline, CDR1 SNHLY and CDR2 FYNNEI. This CDR3 comprises 16 residues. Trimming removed 6 bases from V and 4 bases from J; junction bases left unmatched: 11. CDR3 sequence (DNA): TGTGCCAGCAGGCCGGGACAGGCTGGAGGAGGAAACACCATATATTTT. It codes for CASRPGQAGGGNTIYF.

By share of the sample, this clonotype is medium-sized. The CDR3, as DNA: TGTGCCAGCAGCGAAGACAGATCCTGGTATGGCTACACCTTC. This sequence encodes CASSEDRSWYGYTF. The rearrangement uses TRBV11-2 and TRBJ1-2, with D perhaps matching TRBD1 (5 bases). The CDR3 runs 14 residues. Between the trimmed V and J ends, which lost 5 bases and 5 bases, there was a span of 15 bases. The germline CDR1 and CDR2 sequences are SGHAT and FQNNGV.

This clonotype was counted only a few times. This chain joins TRBV2 and TRBJ1-6, with 7 bases fitting TRBD1. CDR3 length: 16 amino acids. Germline CDR1 reads SNHLY; CDR2 reads FYNNEI. V was pared by 4 bases and J by 7 bases, with 10 bases of the junction left unmatched. In DNA, the CDR3 is TGTGCCAGCAGTGGAATGACGGGACAGTTGAATTCACCCCTCCACTTT. Translation gives CASSGMTGQLNSPLHF. The whole variable domain, remainder taken from reference TRBV2 and TRBJ1-6, is EPEVTQTPSHQVTQMGQEVILRCVPISNHLYFYWYRQILGQKVEFLVSFYNNEISEKSEIFDDQFSVERPDGSNFTLKIRSTKLEDSAMYFCASSGMTGQLNSPLHFGNGTRLTVT.

This clonotype was observed a handful of times. The genes are TRBV11-3 and TRBJ2-3; possibly TRBD2 for D (5 bases). This CDR3 contains 16 residues. CDR1 is SGHNT and CDR2 is YENEEA in the germline V gene. The germline V and J ends were trimmed by 6 bases and 4 bases, with 20 bases remaining between them. Here the CDR3 DNA reads TGTGCCAGCAGTCGCCGGACCGGAACGGGGTCAGATACGCAGTATTTT. Its protein product is CASSRRTGTGSDTQYF. The full variable domain, with the rest looked up from reference TRBV11-3 and TRBJ2-3, is EAGVVQSPRYKIIEKKQPVAFWCNPISGHNTLYWYLQNLGQGPELLIRYENEEAVDDSQLPKDRFSAERLKGVDSTLKIQPAELGDSAVYLCASSRRTGTGSDTQYFGPGTRLTVL.

Only a few counts were recorded for this clonotype. CDR3 amino acids: CAWKVGERAYNSPLHF. CDR3 coding DNA: TGTGCCTGGAAGGTAGGGGAACGCGCCTATAATTCACCCCTCCACTTT. The gene calls are TRBV30 and TRBJ1-6, with D maybe TRBD1 (5 bases). The germline V and J ends were trimmed by 4 bases and 2 bases, with 15 bases remaining between them. CDR3 length equals 16 residues. Germline assignment: CDR1 GTSNPN and CDR2 SVGIG (reference sequence).

This sequence joins TRBV12-5 and TRBJ2-5; TRBD2 is a possible D gene (6 bases). This CDR3 contains 14 residues. CDR1 is LGHNT and CDR2 is FRNRAP in the germline V gene. The V end was cut by 3 bases, the J end by 5 bases, with 13 bases between. The CDR3 coding sequence is TGTGCTAGTGGTTTAGGGGAGGTTGGGGAGACCCAGTACTTC. Its protein is CASGLGEVGETQYF. The whole variable domain, remainder taken from reference TRBV12-5 and TRBJ2-5, is DARVTQTPRHKVTEMGQEVTMRCQPILGHNTVFWYRQTMMQGLELLAYFRNRAPLDDSGMPKDRFSAEMPDATLATLKIQPSEPRDSAVYFCASGLGEVGETQYFGPGTRLLVL.

This clonotype was counted only a few times. The chain employs TRBV6-1 and TRBJ2-7; 10 nucleotides match TRBD2. CDR3 length: 16 amino acids. From germline, CDR1 is MNHNS and CDR2 SASEGT. V lost 3 bases to trimming and J lost 0 bases; unmatched junction nucleotides: 5. CDR3 DNA sequence: TGTGCCAGCAGTGAGGGGCTAGCGGGGGCCTCCTACGAGCAGTACTTC. Protein product: CASSEGLAGASYEQYF.

The chain uses TRBV12-3 or TRBV12-4 and TRBJ1-5; a possible D gene is TRBD1 (5 bases). There are 15 residues in the CDR3. The V end lost 4 bases, the J end lost 4 bases, and 14 bases lay between the germline ends. CDR3 DNA sequence: TGTGCCAGCAGTTGGAGGGGCCTTGGTAATCAGCCCCAGCATTTT. Amino acid sequence: CASSWRGLGNQPQHF.

This clonotype was found a few times. The chain is built from TRBV6-1 and TRBJ1-5, with 10 positions matching TRBD1. The CDR3 has 17 residues. The germline CDR1 and CDR2 sequences are MNHNS and SASEGT. Trimming cost V 2 bases and J 0 bases; bases outside gene matches: 4. In DNA form, the CDR3 reads TGTGCCAGCAGTGAACGGGGGACAGGGGTTAGCAATCAGCCCCAGCATTTT. Amino acids: CASSERGTGVSNQPQHF.

The chain has TRBV12-3 or TRBV12-4 and TRBJ2-7; 8 positions agree with TRBD1. The CDR3 consists of 13 residues. V was pared by 5 bases and J by 2 bases, with 2 bases of the junction left unmatched. This CDR3 reads CASSPQGAYEQYF. The CDR3, as DNA: TGTGCCAGCAGTCCACAGGGGGCCTACGAGCAGTACTTC.

This clonotype showed up just a few times. The chain is built from TRBV28 and TRBJ1-6; TRBD1 might be the D (6 bases). The CDR3 runs 14 residues. The V end lost 6 bases, the J end lost 6 bases, and 12 bases lay between the germline ends. CDR1 is MDHEN and CDR2 is SYDVKM in the germline V gene. This CDR3 is CASSHRETNSPLHF. CDR3 in DNA: TGTGCCAGCAGCCACAGGGAAACTAATTCACCCCTCCACTTT.

CDR3 sequence reads: CSAPHVSSGNTIYF. Here the CDR3 DNA reads TGCAGTGCCCCCCACGTGAGCTCTGGAAACACCATATATTTT. The chain carries TRBV20-1 and TRBJ1-3; D is uncertain. The ends were cut back, 6 bases at V and 0 bases at J, with 12 bases in the middle. The CDR3 is 14 residues long. Germline loops: CDR1 DFQATT, CDR2 SNEGSKA (reference sequence).

This clonotype turned up a few times. The rearrangement links TRBV6-4 to TRBJ1-3; D is possibly TRBD1 (5 bases). The V end lost 11 bases, the J end lost 0 bases, and 17 bases lay between the germline ends. The CDR3 is 15 residues long. Germline CDR1 MRHNA, CDR2 SNTAGT. This chain's CDR3 is CAPQGLVSSGNTIYF. CDR3 sequence (DNA): TGTGCCCCCCAGGGCCTCGTCTCCTCTGGAAACACCATATATTTT.

The V and J genes are TRBV7-9 and TRBJ2-5, with D perhaps TRBD1 or TRBD2 (6 bases each). CDR3 length: 16 amino acids. Trimming took 4 bases from V and 1 from J, leaving 16 bases between them. Germline V lookup: CDR1 SEHNR, CDR2 FQNEAQ (reference sequence). CDR3 DNA: TGTGCCAGCAGCTCATCGGGGGCGACGATCCAAGAGACCCAGTACTTC. As protein: CASSSSGATIQETQYF.

This chain links TRBV25-1 with TRBJ1-1, with TRBD1 as a possible D gene (5 bases). V lost 6 bases to trimming and J lost 0 bases, with 14 bases between them. Germline CDR1 and CDR2: MGHDK and SYGVNS. This CDR3 has 15 amino acids. The CDR3 DNA reads TGTGCCAGCAGCCCCCGGGACCGCGTGAACACTGAAGCTTTCTTT. As protein: CASSPRDRVNTEAFF.

This chain joins TRBV19 and TRBJ1-6; weak D call: TRBD1 (6 bases). CDR1 is LNHDA and CDR2 is SQIVND in the germline V gene (reference sequence). V lost 0 bases, J lost 10 bases, and 13 bases lay in between. This CDR3 region has 15 residues. The CDR3 region has the DNA TGTGCCAGTAGTATAGATCGCCGAGGGGGGTCACCCCTCCACTTT. This translates into CASSIDRRGGSPLHF.